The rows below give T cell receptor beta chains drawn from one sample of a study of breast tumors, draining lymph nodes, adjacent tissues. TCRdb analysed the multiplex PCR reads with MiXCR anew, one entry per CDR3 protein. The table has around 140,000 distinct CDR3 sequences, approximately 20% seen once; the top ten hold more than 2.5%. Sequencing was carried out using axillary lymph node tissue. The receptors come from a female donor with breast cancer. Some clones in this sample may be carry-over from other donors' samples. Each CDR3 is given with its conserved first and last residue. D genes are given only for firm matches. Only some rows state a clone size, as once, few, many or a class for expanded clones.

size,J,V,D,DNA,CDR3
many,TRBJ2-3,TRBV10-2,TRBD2,TGCGCCAGCAGACCCTGGGGGAGGGCTAGCACAGATACGCAGTATTTT,CASRPWGRASTDTQYF
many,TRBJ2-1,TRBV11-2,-,TGTGCCAGCAGCTTAGAGCCCCAGCGGTCCTACAATGAGCAGTTCTTC,CASSLEPQRSYNEQFF
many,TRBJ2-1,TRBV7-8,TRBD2,TGTGCCAGCAGCCAAGCGGGAACGTATGAGCAGTTCTTC,CASSQAGTYEQFF
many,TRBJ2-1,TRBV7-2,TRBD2,TGTGCCAGCAGTCAAGCCCCGGGACTAGACATGGAGCAGTTCTTC,CASSQAPGLDMEQFF
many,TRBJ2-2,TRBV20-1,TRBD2,TGCAGTGCTAGAGTGAGGCTAGCGGGAGGGCGATTGGCCGGGGAGCTGTTTTTT,CSARVRLAGGRLAGELFF
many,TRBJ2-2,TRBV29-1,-,TGCAGCGCTAGAAGTCAACAGGGTTTCGGGGAGCTGTTTTTT,CSARSQQGFGELFF
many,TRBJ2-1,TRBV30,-,TGTGCCTGGACCAGCGATGGGCTTCTCTACAATGAGCAGTTCTTC,CAWTSDGLLYNEQFF
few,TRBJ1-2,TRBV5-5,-,TGTGCCAGCAGAACAGGACGGGAACTCACTAACTATGGCTACACCTTC,CASRTGRELTNYGYTF
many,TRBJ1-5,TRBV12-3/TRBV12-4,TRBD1,TGTGCCAGCAGTTTCGGGGACAGGGATCAGCCCCAGCATTTT,CASSFGDRDQPQHF
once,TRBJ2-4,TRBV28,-,TGTGCCAGCAGTTTACTGGGGTCCAAAAACATTCAGTACTTC,CASSLLGSKNIQYF
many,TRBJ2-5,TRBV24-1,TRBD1,TGTGCCACCAGTGACCGACAGGGTCTGAAGGAGACCCAGTACTTC,CATSDRQGLKETQYF
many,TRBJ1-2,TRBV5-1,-,TGCGCCAGCAGCTTGGGGGACCGCGGCTATGGCTACACCTTC,CASSLGDRGYGYTF
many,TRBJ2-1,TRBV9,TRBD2,TGTGCCAGCAGCCTCACCTGGGGGGGTGAGCAGTTCTTC,CASSLTWGGEQFF
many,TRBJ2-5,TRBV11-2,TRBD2,TGTGCCAGCAGCTCAGGGGGACTAGCGGGAGAGACCCAGTACTTC,CASSSGGLAGETQYF
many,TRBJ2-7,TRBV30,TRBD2,TGTGCCTGGAGTAAACTAGCGGGAATCTCCTACGAGCAGTACTTC,CAWSKLAGISYEQYF
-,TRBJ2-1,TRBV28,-,TGTGCCAGCAGTTTCAACCAGCGGGAGCAGTTCTTC,CASSFNQREQFF
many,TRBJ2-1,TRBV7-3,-,TGTGCCAGCAGCTTAAGTGTCGACGCCTACAATGAGCAGTTCTTC,CASSLSVDAYNEQFF
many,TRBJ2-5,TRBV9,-,TGTGCCAGCAGCGTAAGTGAGCTTCGAGAGACCCAGTACTTC,CASSVSELRETQYF